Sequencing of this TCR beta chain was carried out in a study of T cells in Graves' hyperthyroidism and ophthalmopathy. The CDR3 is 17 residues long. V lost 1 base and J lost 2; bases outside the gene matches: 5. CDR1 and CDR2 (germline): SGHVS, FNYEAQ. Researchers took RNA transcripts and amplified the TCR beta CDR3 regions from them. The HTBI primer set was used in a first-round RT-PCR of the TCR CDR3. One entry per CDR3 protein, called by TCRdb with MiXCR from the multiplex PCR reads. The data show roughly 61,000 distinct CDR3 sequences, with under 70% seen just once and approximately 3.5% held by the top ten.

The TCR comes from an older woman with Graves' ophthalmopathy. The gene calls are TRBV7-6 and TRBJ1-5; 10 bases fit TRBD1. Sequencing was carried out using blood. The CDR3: CASSLGSGTGGNQPQHF. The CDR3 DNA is TGTGCCAGCAGCTTAGGATCCGGGACAGGGGGCAATCAGCCCCAGCATTTT.